One TCR beta chain is described in this entry. No cognate antigen has been identified for it. Per-nucleotide qualities are absent, and no much larger clonotype sits a single base away. The source of the sample is a study of response to subunit inactivated influenza vaccine (dated by TCRdb to the late 2010s). Study-wide context: To follow how T cells responded to a trivalent subunit inactivated influenza vaccine, the researchers relied on deep quantitative profiling of the T cell receptor repertoire. Here is what the overall study found, with its caveats: The authors proposed that each seasonal influenza vaccination may bring in only a limited number of new T cells.

The library was made by RT-PCR. For sequencing, an Illumina HiSeq 2500 was employed. TCRdb took the public reads, trimmed them with fastp at Q25, ran MiXCR for clone calling and kept in-frame beta chains. Duplicate CDR3 protein sequences are folded into a single record with the most common DNA and genes. The sample table records about 540,000 distinct CDR3 sequences; under 30% of these occur just once. The ten largest clones take up approximately 3% of the sample. From the germline V gene, CDR1 is SGHTA and CDR2 is FQGNSA. The CDR3 runs 16 residues from the cysteine to the phenylalanine. Just the 48-base CDR3 DNA is kept, in frame starting at base 1. The germline V and J ends show losses of 0 bases and 5 bases respectively, and no gene match explains 9 bases of the junction. These records were also assigned to another study, of T cells expressing NK-cell markers. As the second study states: 5'RACE template switching, by which a universal primer site and unique molecular identifiers were added, was used to make TCR beta cDNA libraries. Three sorted T-cell subsets (CD3+CD56+NKG2C+, CD3+CD56+NKG2C- and CD3+CD56-NKG2C+) from roughly 8 donors had their TCR beta-chain repertoires profiled. Seven of the eight sequenced donors were HCMV-seropositive and one was HCMV-seronegative. To restrict sorting to alphabetaTCR-expressing T cells, an anti-gammadeltaTCR antibody was added in several experiments. In six donors, the dominant CD3+CD56+NKG2C+ clonotypes were found to rank among the top 10 CD8+ clonotypes and to make up about 1.0-8% of CD8+ T cells. Those dominant clonotypes were again the most abundant among CD3+CD56-NKG2C+ cells in four donors, at about 25-65%. Whether the expanded NKG2C-expressing T cell clones were specific for HCMV antigens was left unclear. Randomly selected healthy volunteers, three men and five women, were used as the eight sequenced donors. HCMV serostatus was determined by detecting HCMV-specific IgG in serum with a commercial ELISA kit. Ficoll density gradient centrifugation was used to isolate peripheral blood mononuclear cells from blood. Using Miltenyi isolation kits, CD4+ and CD8+ T cells were isolated from PBMC through magnetic immunoseparation. cDNA synthesis was primed from the TCR beta constant segment and was followed by two successive PCR amplification steps. Libraries were sequenced as 2 x 150 bp reads on Illumina HiSeq 2000/2500, MiSeq or NextSeq. MIGEC handled demultiplexing of the reads and grouping by UMI, while MiTCR was used to assemble and quantify clonotypes. To exclude erroneous sequences, any TCR cDNA sequence not supported by at least two reads was discarded. The tcR package was used for downstream repertoire analysis, with clonotypes matched between fractions based on CDR3 nucleotide sequence plus V segment. Antigen specificity was annotated against VDJdb with VDJmatch, allowing one amino acid substitution in CDR3.

This clonotype was sampled from a man aged 45-65 years who received an inactivated influenza vaccine. Donor details come from another sample of the same person, matched by shared clones. Sample: CD4+ T cells sorted from PBMCs, taken about 13 days after vaccination. Recombination connected TRBV7-2 to TRBJ1-1; the junction holds 7 bases that match TRBD1. The nucleotide sequence reads TGTGCCAGCAGCTTAGCAGGGGGCCTGGGGGGAACTGAAGCTTTCTTT. It specifies CASSLAGGLGGTEAFF.